The 18 T cell receptor beta chains in this list originate from one sample, sequenced in a study of cytomegalovirus exposure and HLA in healthy donors. Profiled with immunoSEQ multiplex PCR; TCRdb holds only in-frame clones, not every one. This sample carries roughly 280,000 clones, about 86% of them seen once, and the ten largest clones take around 1%. Material: PBMCs. The origin of the receptors is a woman between 18 and 29 years old in good health and CMV-seronegative.

The V call is TRBV7-8, the J call TRBJ2-7, with D perhaps TRBD1 (9 bases). The germline CDR1 and CDR2 sequences are SGHVS and FQNEAQ. The germline V and J ends were trimmed by 1 base and 7 bases, with 17 bases remaining between them. The CDR3 sequence is 15 residues long. Here the CDR3 DNA reads TGTGCCAGCAGCTTAGACGGACAGGGGACTAGGGAGCAGTACTTC. Protein product: CASSLDGQGTREQYF.

This sequence joins TRBV6-1 and TRBJ2-1; 10 bases match TRBD2. The CDR3 is made up of 15 amino acids. Germline loops: CDR1 MNHNS, CDR2 SASEGT. After removal of 5 bases from V and 7 bases from J, the junction contained 8 bases not matched to a gene. CDR3 in amino acids: CASSSTSGMNNEQFF. The CDR3 bases are TGTGCCAGCAGTTCCACTAGCGGGATGAATAATGAGCAGTTCTTC.

This clone has a handful of counts. DNA of the CDR3: TGTGCCAGCAGCTCTCTTAGCGGGGGAACCTACGAGCAGTACTTC. It codes for CASSSLSGGTYEQYF. The chain joins TRBV7-6 to TRBJ2-7, with 9 bases fitting TRBD2. V lost 4 bases and J lost 2; bases outside the gene matches: 6. This CDR3 spans 15 amino acids. The germline V gene has CDR1 SGHVS and CDR2 FNYEAQ. Full variable domain (outside the CDR3, taken from reference TRBV7-6 and TRBJ2-7): GAGVSQSPRYKVTKRGQDVALRCDPISGHVSLYWYRQALGQGPEFLTYFNYEAQQDKSGLPNDRFSAERPEGSISTLTIQRTEQRDSAMYRCASSSLSGGTYEQYFGPGTRLTVT.

The V and J genes are TRBV5-6 and TRBJ1-1, with 7 bases lining up with TRBD1. CDR1 SGHDT and CDR2 YYEEEE come from the germline V gene. Germline trimming cut 4 bases from V and 2 bases from J; bases unmatched to any gene: 2. CDR3 length equals 13 residues. CDR3: CASSRDRNTEAFF. CDR3 in DNA: TGTGCCAGCAGCAGGGACAGAAACACTGAAGCTTTCTTT.

The chain links TRBV11-2 to TRBJ2-3; D is uncertain. Between the trimmed V and J ends, which lost 6 bases and 5 bases, there was a span of 9 bases. The germline CDR1 and CDR2 sequences are SGHAT and FQNNGV. The CDR3 is 12 amino acids. CDR3 nucleotides: TGTGCCAGCAGACCTCTTAGAGATACGCAGTATTTT. This sequence encodes CASRPLRDTQYF. The full variable domain, in which reference TRBV11-2 and TRBJ2-3 provide the parts outside the CDR3, is EAGVAQSPRYKIIEKRQSVAFWCNPISGHATLYWYQQILGQGPKLLIQFQNNGVVDDSQLPKDRFSAERLKGVDSTLKIQPAKLEDSAVYLCASRPLRDTQYFGPGTRLTVL.

The chain links TRBV6-6 to TRBJ1-2; 9 bases fit TRBD1. With 6 bases clipped from V and 8 bases from J, the junction kept 10 bases outside the gene matches. From germline, CDR1 is MNHNY and CDR2 SVGAGI (reference sequence). The CDR3 consists of 14 residues. This CDR3 is CASRPNRGLSGYTF. In nucleotides, the CDR3 is TGTGCCAGCAGGCCGAACAGGGGGCTGAGCGGCTACACCTTC.

The V gene is TRBV28, the J gene TRBJ1-5; D may be TRBD1 (6 bases). Trimming removed 5 bases from V and 5 bases from J, with 13 bases in between. Germline CDR1 is MDHEN and CDR2 is SYDVKM. The CDR3 sequence is 14 residues long. CDR3 in amino acids: CASSEGGKDQPQHF. CDR3 bases: TGTGCCAGCAGTGAGGGGGGGAAAGATCAGCCCCAGCATTTT.

This chain uses TRBV7-7 with TRBJ2-5; 10 bases are a match to TRBD1. V trimming: 5 bases; J trimming: 7 bases; junction bases outside the gene matches: 7. The CDR3 is 14 amino acids. Germline loops: CDR1 SSHAT, CDR2 FNYEAQ (reference sequence). The CDR3 region is CASSPGTGDATQYF. DNA for the CDR3: TGTGCCAGCAGCCCAGGGACAGGGGACGCGACCCAGTACTTC.

CDR3: CASSDSADSGGYTF. Here the CDR3 DNA reads TGTGCCAGCAGTGACTCGGCAGACTCGGGAGGCTACACCTTC. J is TRBJ1-2 and V is TRBV6-4; D unclear. The CDR3 length is 14 residues. V was cut by 0 bases and J by 8 bases, with 13 bases left in between. CDR1 and CDR2 from the germline V gene are MRHNA and SNTAGT.

The rearrangement links TRBV29-1 to TRBJ1-2; TRBD1 matches 8 bases. Trimming took 7 bases from V and 4 from J; bases not matched to a gene: 5. The CDR3 spans 12 residues. Per germline, CDR1 SQVTM and CDR2 ANQGSEA. The CDR3 DNA follows: TGCAGCGAGCGACAGGGGATCTATGGCTACACCTTC. Its protein is CSERQGIYGYTF.

The chain uses TRBV27 and TRBJ2-3; possibly TRBD2 for D (5 bases). Trimming removed 9 bases at V and 0 bases at J, with 16 bases between. In germline, CDR1 is MNHEY, CDR2 SMNVEV (reference sequence). CDR3 length equals 15 residues. CDR3 in amino acids: CASRESSVSTDTQYF. CDR3 sequence (DNA): TGTGCCAGTAGAGAGAGTAGCGTAAGCACAGATACGCAGTATTTT.

This clone was seen a handful of times. This rearrangement joins TRBV5-1 to TRBJ2-5; tentative D call: TRBD2 (6 bases). Trimming took off 4 bases at V and 5 bases at J, with 21 bases between the two ends. Germline values: CDR1 SGHRS, CDR2 YFSETQ. This CDR3 has 16 residues. The CDR3 here is CASSPLDTPGGETQYF. CDR3 DNA sequence: TGCGCCAGCAGCCCCCTAGACACTCCTGGGGGGGAGACCCAGTACTTC.

Details on this clone: The sample has other DNA sequences that encode this CDR3 too. The chain has TRBV5-1 and TRBJ2-5, with 12 bases identical to TRBD2. The CDR3 consists of 14 residues. Germline V gene data show CDR1 as SGHRS and CDR2 as YFSETQ. Trimming cost V 4 bases and J 5 bases; bases outside gene matches: 3. The CDR3, as DNA: TGCGCCAGCAGCCCCGGGACTAGCGGGGAGACCCAGTACTTC. It yields the protein CASSPGTSGETQYF.

The chain has TRBV7-8 and TRBJ2-1, with 11 nucleotides matching TRBD2. Trimming removed 5 bases from V and 8 bases from J; junction bases left unmatched: 17. CDR1 SGHVS and CDR2 FQNEAQ come from the germline V gene. This CDR3 has 18 amino acids. CDR3 bases: TGTGCCAGCAGCCCGGGACTAGCGGTCCTCAGTGAGAACGATGAGCAGTTCTTC. Its translation: CASSPGLAVLSENDEQFF.

The chain employs TRBV7-3 and TRBJ2-1; 9 bases match TRBD1. The germline V gene encodes CDR1 SGHTA and CDR2 FQGTGA. V was pared by 2 bases and J by 6 bases, with 5 bases of the junction left unmatched. The CDR3 covers 15 residues. CDR3 DNA sequence: TGTGCCAGCAGCTTATGGGACAGGGAGGGCAATGAGCAGTTCTTC. Amino acid sequence: CASSLWDREGNEQFF.

This clone was seen just once. CDR3 protein: CSVEIPDRKSYEQYF. CDR3 sequence (DNA): TGCAGCGTTGAAATCCCGGACAGGAAATCCTACGAGCAGTACTTC. This chain links TRBV29-1 with TRBJ2-7; 7 bases align to TRBD1. Germline V gene lookup returns CDR1 SQVTM and CDR2 ANQGSEA. J gave up 1 base and V 2 bases, and 8 bases lay outside the gene matches. This CDR3 has 15 residues.

In DNA, the CDR3 is TGCAGCGCCTGGGACAGGGGGGGCACTGAAGCTTTCTTT. It translates to CSAWDRGGTEAFF. This chain links TRBV29-1 with TRBJ1-1, with 11 bases identical to TRBD1. This CDR3 is 13 amino acids long. Germline lookup yields CDR1 SQVTM and CDR2 ANQGSEA. Trimming cost V 7 bases and J 4 bases; bases outside gene matches: 5.

This chain uses TRBV9 with TRBJ2-2, with D maybe TRBD2 (7 bases). V lost 3 bases and J lost 4, with 13 bases in between. Germline CDR1 is SGDLS and CDR2 is YYNGEE. The CDR3 is made up of 15 amino acids. The chain's CDR3 is CASSGRGPFTGELFF. The CDR3 DNA follows: TGTGCCAGCAGCGGGCGGGGGCCTTTCACCGGGGAGCTGTTTTTT.